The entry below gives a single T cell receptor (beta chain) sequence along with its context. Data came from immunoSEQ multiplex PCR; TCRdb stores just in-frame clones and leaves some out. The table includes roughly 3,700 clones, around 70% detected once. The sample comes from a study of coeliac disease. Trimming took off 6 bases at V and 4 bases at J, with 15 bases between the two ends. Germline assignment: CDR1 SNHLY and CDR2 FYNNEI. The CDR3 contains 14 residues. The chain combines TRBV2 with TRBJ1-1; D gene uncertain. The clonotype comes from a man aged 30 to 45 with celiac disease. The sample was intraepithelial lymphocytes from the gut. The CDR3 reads CASRPHGEITEAFF. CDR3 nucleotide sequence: TGTGCCAGCAGACCTCACGGGGAAATCACTGAAGCTTTCTTT.